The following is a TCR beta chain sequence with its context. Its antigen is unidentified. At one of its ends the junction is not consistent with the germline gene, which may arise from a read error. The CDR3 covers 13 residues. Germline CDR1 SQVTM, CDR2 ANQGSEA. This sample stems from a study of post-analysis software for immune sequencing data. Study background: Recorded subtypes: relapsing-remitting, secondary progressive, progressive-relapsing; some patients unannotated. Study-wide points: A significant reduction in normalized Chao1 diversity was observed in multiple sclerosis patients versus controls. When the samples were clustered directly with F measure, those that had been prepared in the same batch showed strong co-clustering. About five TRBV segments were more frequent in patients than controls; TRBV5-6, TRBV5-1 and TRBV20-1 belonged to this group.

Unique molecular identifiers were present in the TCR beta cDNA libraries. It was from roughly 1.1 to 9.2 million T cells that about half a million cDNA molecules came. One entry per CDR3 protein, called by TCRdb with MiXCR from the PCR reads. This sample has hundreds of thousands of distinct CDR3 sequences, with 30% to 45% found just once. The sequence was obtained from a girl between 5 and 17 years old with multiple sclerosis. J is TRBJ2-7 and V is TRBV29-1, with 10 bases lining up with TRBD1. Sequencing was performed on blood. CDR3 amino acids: CSAGTGDSYGQYF. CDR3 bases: TGCAGCGCCGGGACAGGGGACTCCTACGGGCAGTACTTC.